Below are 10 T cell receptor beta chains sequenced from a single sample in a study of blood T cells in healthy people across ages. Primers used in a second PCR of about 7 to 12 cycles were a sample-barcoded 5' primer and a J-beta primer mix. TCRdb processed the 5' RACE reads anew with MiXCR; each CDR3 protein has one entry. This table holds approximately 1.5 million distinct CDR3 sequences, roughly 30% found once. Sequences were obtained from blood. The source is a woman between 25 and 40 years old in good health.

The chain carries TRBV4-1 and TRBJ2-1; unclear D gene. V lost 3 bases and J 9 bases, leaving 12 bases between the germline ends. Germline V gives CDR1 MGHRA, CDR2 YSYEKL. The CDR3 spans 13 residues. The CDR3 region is CASSHPAMGEQFF. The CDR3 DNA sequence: TGCGCCAGCAGCCATCCAGCGATGGGTGAGCAGTTCTTC.

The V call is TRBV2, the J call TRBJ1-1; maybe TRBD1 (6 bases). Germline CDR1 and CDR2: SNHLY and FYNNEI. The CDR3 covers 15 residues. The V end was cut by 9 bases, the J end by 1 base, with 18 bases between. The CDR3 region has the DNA TGTGCCAGTACTAGCGGCGGACAGACGAACACTGAAGCTTTCTTT. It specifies CASTSGGQTNTEAFF.

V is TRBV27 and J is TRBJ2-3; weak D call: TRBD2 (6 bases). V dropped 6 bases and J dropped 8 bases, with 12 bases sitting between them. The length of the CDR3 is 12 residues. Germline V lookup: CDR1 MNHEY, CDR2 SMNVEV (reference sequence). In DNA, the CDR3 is TGTGCCAGCAGAACTAGCTTCGGTACGCAGTATTTT. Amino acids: CASRTSFGTQYF.

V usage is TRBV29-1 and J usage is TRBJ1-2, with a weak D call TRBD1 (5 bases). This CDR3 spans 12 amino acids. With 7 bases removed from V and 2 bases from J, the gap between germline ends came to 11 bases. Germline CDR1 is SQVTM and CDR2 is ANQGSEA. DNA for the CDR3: TGCAGCGCTGGGGGGGAGAACTATGGCTACACCTTC. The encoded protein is CSAGGENYGYTF.

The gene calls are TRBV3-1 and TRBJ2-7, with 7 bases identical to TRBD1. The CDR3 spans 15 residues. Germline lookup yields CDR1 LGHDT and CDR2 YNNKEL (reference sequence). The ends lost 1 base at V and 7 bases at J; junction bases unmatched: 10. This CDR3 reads CASSQGHRGMGEQYF. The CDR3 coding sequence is TGTGCCAGCAGCCAAGGCCACAGGGGAATGGGGGAGCAGTACTTC.

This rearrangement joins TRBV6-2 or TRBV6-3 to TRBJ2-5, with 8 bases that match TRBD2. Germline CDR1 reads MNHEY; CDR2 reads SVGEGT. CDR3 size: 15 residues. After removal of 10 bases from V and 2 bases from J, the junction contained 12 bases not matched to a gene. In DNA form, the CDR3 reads TGTGCCATGTCCCGAGCGGGGGCCCCACAAGAGACCCAGTACTTC. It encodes CAMSRAGAPQETQYF.

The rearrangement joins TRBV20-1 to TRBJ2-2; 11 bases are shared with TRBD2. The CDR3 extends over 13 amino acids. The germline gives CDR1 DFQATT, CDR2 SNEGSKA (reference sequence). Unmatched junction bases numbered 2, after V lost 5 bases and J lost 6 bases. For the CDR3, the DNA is TGCAGTGCTGGACTAGCGGGCCCCGGGGAGCTGTTTTTT. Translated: CSAGLAGPGELFF.

This chain's CDR3 is CSARVREGSYNSPLHF. Written as DNA, the CDR3 is TGCAGTGCTAGAGTGCGGGAGGGGTCCTATAATTCACCCCTCCACTTT. This chain links TRBV20-1 with TRBJ1-6; tentative D call: TRBD1 (5 bases). Germline V gene data show CDR1 as DFQATT and CDR2 as SNEGSKA (reference sequence). The CDR3 sequence is 16 residues long. Trimming left V 1 base short and J 1 base short, with 11 bases between.

The CDR3 DNA reads as TGCGCCAGCAGCAGAGAACAGAGACGGGGAAACACTGAAGCTTTCTTT. The encoded protein is CASSREQRRGNTEAFF. The gene calls are TRBV5-1 and TRBJ1-1; D is ambiguous. The CDR3 sequence is 16 residues long. Germline-derived CDR1 and CDR2 are SGHRS and YFSETQ. V was cut by 4 bases and J by 2 bases, with 18 bases left in between.

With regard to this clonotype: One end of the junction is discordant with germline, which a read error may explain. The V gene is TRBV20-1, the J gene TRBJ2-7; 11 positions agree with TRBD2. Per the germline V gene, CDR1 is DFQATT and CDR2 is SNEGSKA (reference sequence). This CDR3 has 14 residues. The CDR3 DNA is TGCAGTGCTAGAAGTATAGCGGGAGGGGACGAGCACTACTTC. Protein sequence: CSARSIAGGDEHYF.